This T cell receptor beta chain originates from a study of type 1 and type 2 diabetes patients. As for the study in general: The cohort mixed type 1 diabetes, type 2 diabetes and nondiabetic donors. Magnetic bead positive selection isolated CD4+ or CD8+ T cells from PBMCs.

The J segment lost 7 bases and the V segment lost 11 bases, leaving 13 bases of the junction unmatched. Germline V CDR1 and CDR2: LNHDA, SQIVND (reference sequence). The CDR3 contains 14 residues. Overall study results and limits: A median of one highly-expanded CD4+ clone, covering about 3.7% of reads, occurred in type 2 diabetes. Both CD4+ and CD8+ type 2 diabetes repertoires showed significantly higher diversity than type 1.

Concerning this clonotype: Its target is unknown.

Amplification started from genomic DNA. The TCR beta CDR3 region was amplified using 30 forward and 13 reverse primers. TCRdb re-analysed the multiplex PCR reads in MiXCR, keeping a single row per CDR3 protein. The repertoire has 250,000 to 300,000 distinct CDR3 sequences, around 47% of them found once; the top ten carry roughly an eighth. J is TRBJ2-1 and V is TRBV19; TRBD2 agrees at 8 bases. This TCR was sampled from a man between 18 and 29 years old with type 2 diabetes. What was sequenced was peripheral blood mononuclear cells (PBMCs). CDR3 residues: CAWRGTRGHNEQFF. CDR3 nucleotide sequence: TGTGCCTGGAGGGGGACTAGAGGGCATAATGAGCAGTTCTTC.